The 31 T cell receptor beta chains in this list originate from one sample, sequenced in a study of human thymus T cells. Some clones are missing from TCRdb's copy, which holds only in-frame ones; the method was immunoSEQ multiplex PCR. The table records under 95,000 clones, roughly 94% of them present only once. Resections were taken during corrective heart surgery, and the thymus tissue came from these. Material: thymus tissue. Receptor source: a girl less than two years old with a congenital heart defect but otherwise immunologically healthy.

The J gene is TRBJ1-5, the V gene TRBV6-1; no clear D. V was trimmed by 2 bases and J by 7 bases, leaving 21 bases between them. This CDR3 comprises 17 residues. The germline CDR1 and CDR2 sequences are MNHNS and SASEGT. Here the CDR3 DNA reads TGTGCCAGCAGTGAAAACAGTCGACCAGGTGGTCACCAGCCCCAGCATTTT. This sequence encodes CASSENSRPGGHQPQHF.

The chain carries TRBV7-2 and TRBJ2-2, with D possibly TRBD2 on 5 matching bases. The CDR3 is 14 residues long. Germline assignment: CDR1 SGHTA and CDR2 FQGNSA. Trimming removed 11 bases at V and 0 bases at J, with 13 bases between. CDR3 sequence reads: CAGGGLSNTGELFF. As DNA, the CDR3 is TGTGCCGGAGGCGGGTTATCGAACACCGGGGAGCTGTTTTTT.

The J gene is TRBJ1-2, the V gene TRBV4-1; D might be TRBD1 (6 bases). CDR1 is MGHRA and CDR2 is YSYEKL in the germline V gene. This CDR3 comprises 17 residues. The V end lost 2 bases, the J end lost 8 bases, and 24 bases lay between the germline ends. This chain's CDR3 is CASSQNRTGTHESGYTF. CDR3 coding DNA: TGCGCCAGCAGCCAAAATAGGACCGGGACACACGAATCAGGCTACACCTTC.

V is TRBV5-1 and J is TRBJ2-3; D unclear. The length of the CDR3 is 17 residues. Trimming shortened V by 0 bases and J by 2 bases, and 16 bases separated the two germline ends. The germline V gene has CDR1 SGHRS and CDR2 YFSETQ. CDR3 DNA: TGCGCCAGCAGCTTGGCAGAGACGACCCTCTTCACAGATACGCAGTATTTT. Protein product: CASSLAETTLFTDTQYF.

The CDR3 protein is CASSLRLRTSGSPSSYEQYF. The CDR3 DNA reads as TGTGCCAGCAGCTTAAGGCTCCGGACTAGCGGGAGCCCTAGCTCCTACGAGCAGTACTTC. V usage is TRBV7-6 and J usage is TRBJ2-7, with TRBD2 identical over 13 bases. Germline V CDR1 and CDR2: SGHVS, FNYEAQ. This CDR3 comprises 20 residues. Trimming at V came to 2 bases and at J to 0 bases, leaving 13 bases not matched to a gene.

The rearrangement joins TRBV19 to TRBJ2-1, with TRBD1 matching 9 bases. The CDR3 extends over 21 amino acids. Germline-derived CDR1 and CDR2 are LNHDA and SQIVND (reference sequence). With V trimmed by 6 bases and J by 0 bases, 21 bases remained unmatched. This CDR3 reads CASSRDRENASAESSYNEQFF. The CDR3 DNA reads as TGTGCCAGTAGCAGGGACAGGGAAAACGCTAGCGCCGAGAGCTCCTACAATGAGCAGTTCTTC.

The CDR3 here is CASKDRTVGELFF. The CDR3 DNA reads TGTGCCAGCAAGGACAGGACCGTCGGGGAGCTGTTTTTT. The V gene is TRBV6-1, the J gene TRBJ2-2; 7 bases match TRBD1. The germline V gene has CDR1 MNHNS and CDR2 SASEGT. V gave up 7 bases and J gave up 7 bases; unmatched junction bases: 6. This CDR3 is 13 amino acids long.

The rearrangement joins TRBV10-3 to TRBJ2-7, with D possibly matching TRBD1 (6 bases). Germline V gene lookup returns CDR1 ENHRY and CDR2 SYGVKD. The V gene lost 6 bases and the J gene lost 6 bases, with 12 bases spanning the gap. The CDR3 is 12 amino acids. CDR3 bases: TGTGCCATCAGGACAGGACAAGCCGAGCAGTACTTC. It yields the protein CAIRTGQAEQYF.

This sequence joins TRBV4-2 and TRBJ2-1; the match to TRBD2 covers 8 bases. V dropped 7 bases and J dropped 6; count of bases not matched to a gene: 8. The germline CDR1 and CDR2 sequences are LGHNA and YNFKEQ. The CDR3 is 14 amino acids. CDR3 DNA: TGTGCCAGCACCCCAGGGACTAGAGCCAATGAGCAGTTCTTC. Translated: CASTPGTRANEQFF.

This chain links TRBV4-1 with TRBJ1-1; 8 nucleotides line up with TRBD1. CDR1 is MGHRA and CDR2 is YSYEKL in the germline V gene. This CDR3 has 18 residues. With V trimmed by 0 bases and J by 1 base, 10 bases remained unmatched. This CDR3 is CASSQDPAIQGGNTEAFF. CDR3 nucleotides: TGCGCCAGCAGCCAAGACCCTGCTATACAGGGGGGGAACACTGAAGCTTTCTTT.

V is TRBV18 and J is TRBJ1-1; D remains ambiguous. CDR3 size: 13 residues. The germline V gene has CDR1 KGHSH and CDR2 LQKENI. The V gene lost 3 bases and the J gene lost 5 bases, with 10 bases spanning the gap. The CDR3, as DNA: TGTGCCAGCTCACCGTCGGTCGGAACTGAAGCTTTCTTT. Amino acids: CASSPSVGTEAFF.

V usage is TRBV7-6 and J usage is TRBJ2-1; 10 bases agree with TRBD2. This CDR3 contains 18 residues. Germline V lookup: CDR1 SGHVS, CDR2 FNYEAQ. With 7 bases clipped from V and 0 bases from J, the junction kept 12 bases outside the gene matches. The CDR3 is CASIEREGRNSSYNEQFF. The CDR3 DNA follows: TGTGCCAGCATCGAGCGGGAGGGCCGAAATAGCTCCTACAATGAGCAGTTCTTC.

The genes are TRBV19 and TRBJ2-4; D possibly matches TRBD1 or TRBD2 (5 bases each). The CDR3 covers 12 residues. Trimming shortened V by 6 bases and J by 8 bases, and 11 bases separated the two germline ends. Per the germline V gene, CDR1 is LNHDA and CDR2 is SQIVND (reference sequence). The CDR3 coding sequence is TGTGCCAGTAGCGGGGCGAGGGACATTCAGTACTTC. It encodes CASSGARDIQYF.

V and J are TRBV7-8 and TRBJ2-2; TRBD2 agrees at 14 bases. The V gene's germline CDR1 is SGHVS and CDR2 FQNEAQ. V trimming: 5 bases; J trimming: 4 bases; junction bases outside the gene matches: 21. The CDR3 totals 22 residues. CDR3 in amino acids: CASSLIETSGRASPYLTGELFF. The CDR3 nucleotides are TGTGCCAGCAGCCTCATAGAGACTAGCGGGAGGGCGAGTCCATACCTCACCGGGGAGCTGTTTTTT. Based on the CDR3 plus reference TRBV7-8 and TRBJ2-2, the full variable domain is GAGVSQSPRYKVAKRGQDVALRCDPISGHVSLFWYQQALGQGPEFLTYFQNEAQLDKSGLPSDRFFAERPEGSVSTLKIQRTQQEDSAVYLCASSLIETSGRASPYLTGELFFGEGSRLTVL.

The rearrangement links TRBV4-1 to TRBJ2-3; D is perhaps TRBD2 (5 bases). Germline CDR1 reads MGHRA; CDR2 reads YSYEKL. V lost 0 bases, J lost 0 bases, and 16 bases lay in between. The CDR3 has 18 amino acids. CDR3 nucleotides: TGCGCCAGCAGCCAAGAGTGGAAACGGGAAAATAGCACAGATACGCAGTATTTT. Its translation: CASSQEWKRENSTDTQYF.

The rearrangement links TRBV7-6 to TRBJ2-7; a weak D match, TRBD1 (7 bases). With 4 bases removed from V and 2 bases from J, the gap between germline ends came to 18 bases. The CDR3 length is 16 residues. CDR1 SGHVS and CDR2 FNYEAQ come from the germline V gene. The CDR3 region has the DNA TGTGCCAGCAGCTCCCAGTCACAGGGGACTCCCTACGAGCAGTACTTC. It yields the protein CASSSQSQGTPYEQYF.

The V gene is TRBV5-1, the J gene TRBJ2-7, with a possible D match to TRBD1 (5 bases). The germline CDR1 and CDR2 sequences are SGHRS and YFSETQ. V gave up 5 bases and J gave up 2 bases, with 17 bases separating them. The CDR3 has 15 amino acids. CDR3 sequence: CASRLTGRAPYEQYF. The CDR3 DNA sequence: TGCGCCAGCAGGTTGACTGGCAGGGCGCCCTACGAGCAGTACTTC.

The J gene is TRBJ2-1, the V gene TRBV5-1, with D unclear. V dropped 4 bases and J dropped 0 bases, with 14 bases sitting between them. Per the germline V gene, CDR1 is SGHRS and CDR2 is YFSETQ. CDR3 length: 16 residues. CDR3 DNA sequence: TGCGCCAGCAGCCAGCCGTCTTCAAGCTCCTACAATGAGCAGTTCTTC. Translating it yields CASSQPSSSSYNEQFF.

This clone was recorded only once. The chain couples TRBV5-6 to TRBJ2-7, with 7 bases lining up with TRBD1. V lost 6 bases to trimming and J lost 3 bases; unmatched junction nucleotides: 18. CDR1 and CDR2 (germline): SGHDT, YYEEEE. The CDR3 contains 17 residues. The chain's CDR3 is CASTQSPRSRGSYEQYF. CDR3 DNA: TGTGCCAGCACCCAATCCCCTCGGTCCAGGGGGAGCTACGAGCAGTACTTC. Full variable domain (outside the CDR3, taken from reference TRBV5-6 and TRBJ2-7): DAGVTQSPTHLIKTRGQQVTLRCSPKSGHDTVSWYQQALGQGPQFIFQYYEEEERQRGNFPDRFSGHQFPNYSSELNVNALLLGDSALYLCASTQSPRSRGSYEQYFGPGTRLTVT.

V usage is TRBV7-2 and J usage is TRBJ2-7, with TRBD2 matching 9 bases. V lost 6 bases to trimming and J lost 4 bases; unmatched junction nucleotides: 7. CDR3 length: 14 residues. Per germline, CDR1 SGHTA and CDR2 FQGNSA. This CDR3 is CASRAGGSVYEQYF. The CDR3 DNA reads TGTGCCAGCAGGGCGGGAGGGTCCGTATACGAGCAGTACTTC. Together with reference TRBV7-2 and TRBJ2-7, the CDR3 gives the full variable domain: GAGVSQSPSNKVTEKGKDVELRCDPISGHTALYWYRQSLGQGLEFLIYFQGNSAPDKSGLPSDRFSAERTGGSVSTLTIQRTQQEDSAVYLCASRAGGSVYEQYFGPGTRLTVT.

The chain employs TRBV29-1 and TRBJ2-4; the D gene is possibly TRBD1 (6 bases). V lost 5 bases and J lost 3, with 20 bases in between. The CDR3 runs 16 residues. CDR1 is SQVTM and CDR2 is ANQGSEA in the germline V gene. Here the CDR3 DNA reads TGCAGCGTTTGTCATGGGGGCGACAGGAGCAAAAACATTCAGTACTTC. As protein: CSVCHGGDRSKNIQYF.

The J gene is TRBJ2-7, the V gene TRBV9; D unresolved. The CDR3 has 14 amino acids. Germline values: CDR1 SGDLS, CDR2 YYNGEE. V was pared by 4 bases and J by 1 base, with 12 bases between. The CDR3 loop reads CASSSSIGSYEQYF. CDR3 coding DNA: TGTGCCAGCAGCTCGTCTATAGGTTCCTACGAGCAGTACTTC.

In its sample, this clone was seen once. The chain combines TRBV2 with TRBJ2-5; D remains unclear. The CDR3 covers 14 residues. CDR1 is SNHLY, CDR2 FYNNEI, per germline. Trimming left V 2 bases short and J 6 bases short, with 13 bases between. The CDR3 DNA reads TGTGCCAGCAGTGAACGGTGGGGTCGGAAGACCCAGTACTTC. Protein product: CASSERWGRKTQYF.

This sequence joins TRBV28 and TRBJ1-5, with 8 bases aligning to TRBD1. The germline V gene encodes CDR1 MDHEN and CDR2 SYDVKM. Trimming at V came to 3 bases and at J to 0 bases, leaving 10 bases not matched to a gene. This CDR3 is built from 18 residues. CDR3 sequence reads: CASSFPGQEVYSNQPQHF. CDR3 nucleotides: TGTGCCAGCAGTTTCCCGGGACAGGAGGTTTATAGCAATCAGCCCCAGCATTTT.

The V and J genes are TRBV27 and TRBJ1-1; D not certain. Germline-derived CDR1 and CDR2 are MNHEY and SMNVEV (reference sequence). V was clipped by 8 bases and J by 0 bases, with 16 bases between them. CDR3 length equals 15 residues. DNA of the CDR3: TGTGCCAGCCGTCAGCGAGGATTCATGAACACTGAAGCTTTCTTT. This encodes CASRQRGFMNTEAFF.

The V gene is TRBV4-2, the J gene TRBJ1-5; a weak D match, TRBD1 (5 bases). CDR3 length: 17 residues. V was clipped by 1 base and J by 6 bases, with 19 bases between them. CDR1 LGHNA and CDR2 YNFKEQ come from the germline V gene. CDR3 nucleotides: TGTGCCAGCAGCCAAGTCCCGGGACCAGCTCTTAGTCAGCCCCAGCATTTT. Amino acid sequence: CASSQVPGPALSQPQHF.

This rearrangement joins TRBV4-2 to TRBJ2-5; 7 bases agree with TRBD2. From germline, CDR1 is LGHNA and CDR2 YNFKEQ. V lost 4 bases to trimming and J lost 5 bases; unmatched junction nucleotides: 16. This CDR3 has 17 amino acids. The chain's CDR3 is CASSPDLMGEGLETQYF. The CDR3 nucleotides read TGTGCCAGCAGCCCGGATTTAATGGGGGAGGGCCTGGAGACCCAGTACTTC.

The V and J genes are TRBV30 and TRBJ2-2; possibly TRBD1 for D (5 bases). The CDR3 consists of 14 residues. The V gene lost 2 bases and the J gene lost 3 bases, with 10 bases spanning the gap. CDR1 and CDR2 from the germline V gene are GTSNPN and SVGIG (reference sequence). CDR3 protein: CAWSPRADTGELFF. DNA of the CDR3: TGTGCCTGGAGTCCCAGGGCGGACACCGGGGAGCTGTTTTTT.

The chain uses TRBV6-6 and TRBJ1-1; D remains ambiguous. Trimming stripped 6 bases from V and 1 base from J, with 9 bases between. CDR1 and CDR2 (germline): MNHNY, SVGAGI (reference sequence). CDR3 length: 13 residues. CDR3 DNA sequence: TGTGCCAGCAGCCGACGGAAGAACACTGAAGCTTTCTTT. Translated, it gives CASSRRKNTEAFF.

This chain links TRBV6-6 with TRBJ1-4; 7 nucleotides align to TRBD1. J gave up 3 bases and V 5 bases, and 6 bases lay outside the gene matches. Germline CDR1 and CDR2: MNHNY and SVGAGI (reference sequence). This CDR3 is 15 amino acids long. CDR3 DNA: TGTGCCAGCAGTAAACAGGGGAAGGCTAATGAAAAACTGTTTTTT. This sequence encodes CASSKQGKANEKLFF.

The rearrangement uses TRBV14 and TRBJ1-2; D perhaps matches TRBD1 (6 bases). The CDR3 extends over 19 amino acids. Germline V CDR1 and CDR2: SGHDN, FVKESK. V lost 1 base and J lost 1, with 22 bases in between. The CDR3 bases are TGTGCCAGCAGCCAAGCTATGCCCCGACAGGATTCTCATAACTATGGCTACACCTTC. Protein sequence: CASSQAMPRQDSHNYGYTF.